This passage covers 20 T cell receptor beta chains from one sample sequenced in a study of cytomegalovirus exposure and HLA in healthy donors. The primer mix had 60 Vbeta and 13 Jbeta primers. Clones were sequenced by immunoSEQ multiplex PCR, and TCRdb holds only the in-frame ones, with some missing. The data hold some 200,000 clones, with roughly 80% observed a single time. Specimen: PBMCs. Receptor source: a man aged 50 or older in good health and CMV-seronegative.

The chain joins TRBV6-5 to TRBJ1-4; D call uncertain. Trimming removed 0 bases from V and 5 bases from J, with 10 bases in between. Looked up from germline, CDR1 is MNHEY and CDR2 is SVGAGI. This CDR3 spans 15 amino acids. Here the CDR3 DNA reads TGTGCCAGCAGTTACTCCTCAACGGTAAATGAAAAACTGTTTTTT. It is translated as CASSYSSTVNEKLFF.

For the CDR3, the DNA is TGTGCCAGTAGTATTCGGGCGGGAGGGCCGCTCAGAGATACGCAGTATTTT. Amino acids: CASSIRAGGPLRDTQYF. The genes are TRBV19 and TRBJ2-3; 9 bases fit TRBD2. V trimming: 3 bases; J trimming: 5 bases; junction bases outside the gene matches: 12. CDR3 length: 17 residues. Germline loops: CDR1 LNHDA, CDR2 SQIVND (reference sequence).

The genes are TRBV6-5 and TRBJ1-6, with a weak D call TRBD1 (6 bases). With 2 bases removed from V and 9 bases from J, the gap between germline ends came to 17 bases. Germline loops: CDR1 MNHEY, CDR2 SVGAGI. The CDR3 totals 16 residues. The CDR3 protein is CASSYARQAGGSPLHF. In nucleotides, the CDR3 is TGTGCCAGCAGTTACGCTCGACAGGCGGGTGGTTCACCCCTCCACTTT.

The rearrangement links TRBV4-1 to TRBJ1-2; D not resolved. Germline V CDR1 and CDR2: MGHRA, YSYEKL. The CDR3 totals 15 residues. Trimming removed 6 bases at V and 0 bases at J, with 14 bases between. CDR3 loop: CASREASKANYGYTF. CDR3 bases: TGCGCCAGCAGAGAGGCTTCTAAAGCTAACTATGGCTACACCTTC.

The CDR3 spells CASSLSDGETQYF. Written as DNA, the CDR3 is TGTGCCAGCAGCTTAAGCGACGGAGAGACCCAGTACTTC. V usage is TRBV11-3 and J usage is TRBJ2-5; D is uncertain. Germline V gene lookup returns CDR1 SGHNT and CDR2 YENEEA. The CDR3 has 13 amino acids. With 2 bases removed from V and 4 bases from J, the gap between germline ends came to 8 bases.

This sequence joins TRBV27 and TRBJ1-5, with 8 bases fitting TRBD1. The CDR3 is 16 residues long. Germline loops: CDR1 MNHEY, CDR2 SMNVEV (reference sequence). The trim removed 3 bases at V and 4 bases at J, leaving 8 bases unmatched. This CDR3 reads CASSFSAGTGNQPQHF. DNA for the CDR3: TGTGCCAGCAGTTTCTCTGCCGGGACAGGTAATCAGCCCCAGCATTTT.

CDR3 in DNA: TGTGCCACTGGACAGGGTGGCTACGAGCAGTACTTC. Translated, it gives CATGQGGYEQYF. The chain uses TRBV10-3 and TRBJ2-7; 8 positions match TRBD1. The CDR3 runs to 12 residues. The V segment lost 10 bases and the J segment 3 bases; nucleotides outside the gene matches: 5. Germline V gene data show CDR1 as ENHRY and CDR2 as SYGVKD.

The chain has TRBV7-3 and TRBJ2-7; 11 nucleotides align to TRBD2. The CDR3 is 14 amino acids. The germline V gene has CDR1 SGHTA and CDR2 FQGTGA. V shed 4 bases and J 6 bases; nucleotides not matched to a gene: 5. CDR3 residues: CASSSGLAGGEQYF. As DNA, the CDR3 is TGTGCCAGCAGCTCAGGACTAGCGGGTGGCGAGCAGTACTTC.

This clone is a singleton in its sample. CDR3 amino acids: CASRRDSTYEQYF. The CDR3 DNA follows: TGTGCCAGCAGGAGGGACAGCACCTACGAGCAGTACTTC. The chain uses TRBV6-1 and TRBJ2-5; 7 bases are shared with TRBD1. The DNA end favors TRBJ2-7, so the J call may be wrong. CDR3 size: 13 residues. CDR1 is MNHNS, CDR2 SASEGT, per germline.

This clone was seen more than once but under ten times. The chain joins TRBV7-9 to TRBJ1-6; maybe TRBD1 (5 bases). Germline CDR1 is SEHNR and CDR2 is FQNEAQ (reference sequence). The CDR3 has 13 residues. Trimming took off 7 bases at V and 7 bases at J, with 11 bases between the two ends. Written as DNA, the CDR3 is TGTGCCAGCACCCTGACAGCCAATTCACCCCTCCACTTT. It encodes CASTLTANSPLHF.

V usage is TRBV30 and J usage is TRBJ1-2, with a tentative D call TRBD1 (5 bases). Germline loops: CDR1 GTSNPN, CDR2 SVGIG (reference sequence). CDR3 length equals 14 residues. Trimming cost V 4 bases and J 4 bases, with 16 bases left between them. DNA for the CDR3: TGTGCCTGGACCGGTCAGGGCGCCATCTATGGCTACACCTTC. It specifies CAWTGQGAIYGYTF.

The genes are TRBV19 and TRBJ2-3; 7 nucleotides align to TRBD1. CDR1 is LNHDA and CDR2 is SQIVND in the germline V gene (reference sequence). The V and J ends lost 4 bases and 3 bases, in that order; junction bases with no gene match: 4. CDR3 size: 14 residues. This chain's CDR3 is CASSTGQRTDTQYF. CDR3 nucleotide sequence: TGTGCCAGTAGTACGGGACAGAGAACAGATACGCAGTATTTT. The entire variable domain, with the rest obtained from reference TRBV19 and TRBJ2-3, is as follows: DGGITQSPKYLFRKEGQNVTLSCEQNLNHDAMYWYRQDPGQGLRLIYYSQIVNDFQKGDIAEGYSVSREKKESFPLTVTSAQKNPTAFYLCASSTGQRTDTQYFGPGTRLTVL.

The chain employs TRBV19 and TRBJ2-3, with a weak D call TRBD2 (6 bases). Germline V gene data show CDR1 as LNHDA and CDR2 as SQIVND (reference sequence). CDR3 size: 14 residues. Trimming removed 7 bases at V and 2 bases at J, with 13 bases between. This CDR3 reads CASKGGVLTDTQYF. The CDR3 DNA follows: TGTGCCAGTAAAGGCGGGGTCCTCACAGATACGCAGTATTTT.

CDR3 region: CASSQGTGSVTNTGELFF. CDR3 bases: TGCGCCAGCAGCCAAGGGACAGGGTCCGTTACGAACACCGGGGAGCTGTTTTTT. This chain connects TRBV5-1 to TRBJ2-2; 9 bases align to TRBD1. The CDR3 covers 18 residues. Germline V gene data show CDR1 as SGHRS and CDR2 as YFSETQ. V lost 4 bases and J lost 0; bases outside the gene matches: 10. Filled out from reference TRBV5-1 and TRBJ2-2, the complete variable domain reads KAGVTQTPRYLIKTRGQQVTLSCSPISGHRSVSWYQQTPGQGLQFLFEYFSETQRNKGNFPGRFSGRQFSNSRSEMNVSTLELGDSALYLCASSQGTGSVTNTGELFFGEGSRLTVL.

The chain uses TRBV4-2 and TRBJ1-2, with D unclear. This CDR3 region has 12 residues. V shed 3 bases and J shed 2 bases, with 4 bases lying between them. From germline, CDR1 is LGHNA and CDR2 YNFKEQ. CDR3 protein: CASSQGNYGYTF. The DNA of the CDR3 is TGTGCCAGCAGCCAGGGCAACTATGGCTACACCTTC.

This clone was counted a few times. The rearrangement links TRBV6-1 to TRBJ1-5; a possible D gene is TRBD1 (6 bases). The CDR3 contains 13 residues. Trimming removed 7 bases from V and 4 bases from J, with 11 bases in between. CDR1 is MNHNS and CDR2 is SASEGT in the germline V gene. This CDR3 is CASMNRVNQPQHF. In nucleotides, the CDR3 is TGTGCCAGCATGAACAGGGTGAATCAGCCCCAGCATTTT.

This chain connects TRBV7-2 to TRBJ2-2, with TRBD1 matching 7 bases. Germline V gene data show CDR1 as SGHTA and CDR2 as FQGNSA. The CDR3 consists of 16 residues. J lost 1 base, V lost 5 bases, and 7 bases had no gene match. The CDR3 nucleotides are TGTGCCAGCAGCAACTACCGACAGGGGAACACCGGGGAGCTGTTTTTT. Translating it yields CASSNYRQGNTGELFF.

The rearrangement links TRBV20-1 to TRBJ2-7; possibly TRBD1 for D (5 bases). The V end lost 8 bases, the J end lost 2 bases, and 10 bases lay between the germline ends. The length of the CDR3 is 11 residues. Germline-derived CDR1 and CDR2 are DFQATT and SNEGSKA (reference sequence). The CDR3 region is CSFQGAYEQYF. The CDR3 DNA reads TGCAGTTTCCAGGGTGCCTACGAGCAGTACTTC.

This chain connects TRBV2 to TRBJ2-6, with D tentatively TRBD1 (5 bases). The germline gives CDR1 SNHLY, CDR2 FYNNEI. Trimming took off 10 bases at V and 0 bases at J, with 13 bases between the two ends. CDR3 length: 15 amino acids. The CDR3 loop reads CATADTSSGANVLTF. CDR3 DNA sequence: TGTGCCACCGCGGACACCAGCTCTGGGGCCAACGTCCTGACTTTC. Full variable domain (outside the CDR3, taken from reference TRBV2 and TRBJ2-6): EPEVTQTPSHQVTQMGQEVILRCVPISNHLYFYWYRQILGQKVEFLVSFYNNEISEKSEIFDDQFSVERPDGSNFTLKIRSTKLEDSAMYFCATADTSSGANVLTFGAGSRLTVL.

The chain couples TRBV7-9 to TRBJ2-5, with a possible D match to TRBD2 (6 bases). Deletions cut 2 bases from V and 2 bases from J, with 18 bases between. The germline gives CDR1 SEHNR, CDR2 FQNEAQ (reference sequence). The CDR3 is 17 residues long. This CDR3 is CASSLNMAGSTQETQYF. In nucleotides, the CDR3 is TGTGCCAGCAGCTTAAATATGGCGGGATCCACACAAGAGACCCAGTACTTC.